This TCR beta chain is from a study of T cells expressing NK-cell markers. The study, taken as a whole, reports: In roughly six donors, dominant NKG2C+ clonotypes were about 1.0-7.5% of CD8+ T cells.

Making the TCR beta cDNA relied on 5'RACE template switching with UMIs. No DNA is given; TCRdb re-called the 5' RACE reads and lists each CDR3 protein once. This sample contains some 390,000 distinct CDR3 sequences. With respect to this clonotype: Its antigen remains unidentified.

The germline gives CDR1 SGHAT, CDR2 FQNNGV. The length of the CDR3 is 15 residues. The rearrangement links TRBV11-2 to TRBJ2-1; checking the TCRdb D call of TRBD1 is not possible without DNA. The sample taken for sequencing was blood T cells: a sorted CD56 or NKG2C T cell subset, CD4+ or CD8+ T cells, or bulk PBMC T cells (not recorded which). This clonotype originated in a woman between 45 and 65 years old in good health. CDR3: CASSFSVRGALEQFF. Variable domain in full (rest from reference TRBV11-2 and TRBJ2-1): EAGVAQSPRYKIIEKRQSVAFWCNPISGHATLYWYQQILGQGPKLLIQFQNNGVVDDSQLPKDRFSAERLKGVDSTLKIQPAKLEDSAVYLCASSFSVRGALEQFFGPGTRLTVL.